The sequence of this T cell receptor (beta chain) was determined in a study of blood T cells in healthy people across ages. On the study more broadly: Through template switching, about one barcoded beta molecule was captured per two T cells, as measured in model experiments.

V lost 7 bases and J 3 bases, leaving 16 bases between the germline ends. This CDR3 has 15 amino acids. This clonotype came up many times. A second PCR, run for 7 to 11 cycles, used a sample-barcoded 5' primer plus a J-beta primer mix. TCRdb analysed the 5' RACE reads with MiXCR anew, one entry per CDR3 protein. The sample contains approximately 810,000 distinct CDR3 sequences, around 30% of which appear only once. The clonotype originates from a woman of 80 years or more in good health. The V gene is TRBV12-3 or TRBV12-4, the J gene TRBJ2-1; D perhaps matches TRBD1 (7 bases). The specimen sequenced was blood. CDR3 DNA: TGTGCCAGCACCGAGGGGGGACAGATCTACAATGAGCAGTTCTTC. Protein: CASTEGGQIYNEQFF.